This T cell receptor (beta chain) came from a study of T cells in Graves' hyperthyroidism and ophthalmopathy. This clonotype was observed at least ten times. Its antigen is unidentified. Across 18 months, stable Graves' hyperthyroidism was marked by no progression to ophthalmopathy. Patients showing uncontrolled infection, other autoimmune disease, pregnancy or lactation were ineligible. Findings of the study overall: A model of 13 V-J pairs discriminated ophthalmopathy from stable hyperthyroidism. Blood also showed most of the thyroid clonotypes that were expanded above 0.001.

Trimming at V came to 1 base and at J to 8 bases, leaving 1 base not matched to a gene. This CDR3 comprises 13 residues. Germline loops: CDR1 SGHTA, CDR2 FQGNSA. TCR beta CDR3 sequences were amplified from RNA transcripts. In the first-round RT-PCR of the TCR CDR3, the HTBI primer set was used. A single record per CDR3 protein comes from TCRdb applying MiXCR to the multiplex PCR reads. Here the sample spans 700,000 to 950,000 distinct CDR3 sequences, approximately 40% being singletons. The receptor was derived from a woman in her thirties or forties with Graves' hyperthyroidism. The chain uses TRBV7-2 and TRBJ1-4; 7 bases match TRBD1. The specimen was blood. CDR3 residues: CASSLGTGEKLFF. In nucleotides, the CDR3 is TGTGCCAGCAGCTTAGGGACAGGAGAAAAACTGTTTTTT. Combining the CDR3 with reference TRBV7-2 and TRBJ1-4 gives the whole variable domain GAGVSQSPSNKVTEKGKDVELRCDPISGHTALYWYRQSLGQGLEFLIYFQGNSAPDKSGLPSDRFSAERTGGSVSTLTIQRTQQEDSAVYLCASSLGTGEKLFFGSGTQLSVL.